This T cell receptor (beta chain) was documented in a study of identifying expanded T cells in peripheral blood. Study-wide results and caveats: Differentially abundant clones: around 1.2 between replicates, 15 to 17 at around 15 days, 18 to 20 at four. Across healthy donors, higher total template counts meant significantly greater approximately two-week count variance.

Using immunoSEQ multiplex PCR, the repertoire was profiled, and TCRdb retains in-frame clones only, with some absent. The sample has under 110,000 clones; about 83% are singletons. This CDR3 is 14 amino acids long. Germline CDR1 LGHNA, CDR2 YSLEER. V trimming: 5 bases; J trimming: 6 bases; junction bases outside the gene matches: 7. Healthy donors had no documented immune events, such as infections, while sampled. Regarding this clone: Its antigen is still unknown.

Material: blood. This clonotype originated in a person aged 18-69 years in good health. The chain joins TRBV4-3 to TRBJ1-2; the match to TRBD1 covers 9 bases. CDR3 sequence: CASSKQQGANGYTF. The CDR3 nucleotides are TGCGCCAGCAGCAAACAACAGGGGGCCAATGGCTACACCTTC.